The clone carrying this T cell receptor beta chain has a count of ten or more. Antigen: not known. Germline and junction disagree at one end, which may indicate a read error. This sample was taken from a study of neurological immune-mediated disorders. General study results and limits: HTLV-1-associated myelopathy had the most TCR clonal expansion, whereas multiple sclerosis had the least (lower than in healthy controls).

The germline gives CDR1 SGHRS, CDR2 YFSETQ. The CDR3 has 17 amino acids. PBMCs numbering 2 million and stored at -80 C yielded the unsorted libraries. 5'RACE with 10-nucleotide random UMIs produced the cDNA. Sequencing runs each yielded over 180 million TCR-beta sequences from 15-18 subjects. TCRdb ran MiXCR on the 5' RACE reads and lists one entry per CDR3 protein. The sample has about 69,000 distinct CDR3 sequences, about 4% seen once. The receptor was derived from a man aged 25 to 40 with multiple sclerosis. The genes are TRBV5-1 and TRBJ2-4; D could derive from TRBD1 or TRBD2 (5 bases each). The specimen sequenced was PBMCs. The CDR3 loop reads CASSLDGRAVDLQGANF. In nucleotides, the CDR3 is TGCGCCAGCAGCTTGGACGGTAGGGCGGTTGACCTTCAGGGAGCGAACTTC.